The clone carrying this T cell receptor beta chain showed up just once. The CDR3 loop spans 15 amino acids. V lost 8 bases to trimming and J lost 0 bases, with 14 bases between them. CDR1 is MNHEY and CDR2 is SMNVEV in the germline V gene (reference sequence). These data originate in a study of blood T cell repertoires in COVID-19. Sequenced by immunoSEQ multiplex PCR; TCRdb stores in-frame clones only, minus some. The table shows tens of thousands of clones, with around 86% occurring only once. V gene TRBV27 combines with J gene TRBJ1-3, with a weak D call TRBD1 (5 bases). This clonotype was obtained from a woman of 80 years or more with active or convalescent COVID-19. The sample comprised peripheral blood. CDR3 in DNA: TGTGCCAGCCGTGGGGCCTTAAGCTCTGGAAACACCATATATTTT. Residues: CASRGALSSGNTIYF.